This T cell receptor (beta chain) is drawn from a study of blood T cell repertoires in COVID-19. The repertoire was sequenced with immunoSEQ multiplex PCR; TCRdb's copy has only in-frame clones and lacks some. The data hold nearly 40,000 clones, with approximately 86% observed a single time. Germline CDR1 SGHVS, CDR2 FNYEAQ. The CDR3 spans 15 residues. V was pared by 1 base and J by 4 bases, with 14 bases between. The sample was peripheral blood. This TCR came from a man aged 50-60 years in a cohort sampled during active COVID-19. The V and J genes are TRBV7-6 and TRBJ2-7; D uncertain. This CDR3 is CASSLGRFGGYEQYF. As DNA, the CDR3 is TGTGCCAGCAGCTTAGGACGCTTTGGCGGATACGAGCAGTACTTC.